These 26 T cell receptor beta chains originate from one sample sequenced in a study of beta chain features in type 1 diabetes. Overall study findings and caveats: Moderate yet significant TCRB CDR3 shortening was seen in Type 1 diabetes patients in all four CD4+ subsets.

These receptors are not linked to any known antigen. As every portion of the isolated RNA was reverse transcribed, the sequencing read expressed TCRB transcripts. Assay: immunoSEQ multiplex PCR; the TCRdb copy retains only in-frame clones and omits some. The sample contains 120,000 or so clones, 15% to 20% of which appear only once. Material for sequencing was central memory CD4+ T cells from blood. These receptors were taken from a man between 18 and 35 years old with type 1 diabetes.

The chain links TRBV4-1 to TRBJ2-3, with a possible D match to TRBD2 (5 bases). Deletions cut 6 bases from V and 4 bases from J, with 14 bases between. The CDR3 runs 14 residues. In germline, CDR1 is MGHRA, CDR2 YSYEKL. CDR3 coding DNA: TGCGCCAGCAGTGAGTGGGAGAGGGCAGATACGCAGTATTTT. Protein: CASSEWERADTQYF.

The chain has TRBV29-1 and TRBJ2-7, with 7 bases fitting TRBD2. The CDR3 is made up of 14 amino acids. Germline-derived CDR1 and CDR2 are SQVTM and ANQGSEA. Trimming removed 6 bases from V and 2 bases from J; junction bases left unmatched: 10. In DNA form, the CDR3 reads TGCAGCGTAAAAACGGGCGGGAGCGCCTACGAGCAGTACTTC. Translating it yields CSVKTGGSAYEQYF.

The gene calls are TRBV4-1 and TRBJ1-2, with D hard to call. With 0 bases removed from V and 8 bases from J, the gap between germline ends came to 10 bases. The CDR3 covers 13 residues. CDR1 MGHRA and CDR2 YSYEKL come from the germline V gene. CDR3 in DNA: TGCGCCAGCAGCCAAGATCAGCGAGGCGGCTACACCTTC. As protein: CASSQDQRGGYTF.

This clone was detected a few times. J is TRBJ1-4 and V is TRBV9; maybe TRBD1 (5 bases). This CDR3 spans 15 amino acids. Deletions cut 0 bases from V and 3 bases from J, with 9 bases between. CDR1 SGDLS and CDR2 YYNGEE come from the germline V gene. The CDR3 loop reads CASSVAGRSNEKLFF. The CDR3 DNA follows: TGTGCCAGCAGCGTAGCGGGACGCTCTAATGAAAAACTGTTTTTT.

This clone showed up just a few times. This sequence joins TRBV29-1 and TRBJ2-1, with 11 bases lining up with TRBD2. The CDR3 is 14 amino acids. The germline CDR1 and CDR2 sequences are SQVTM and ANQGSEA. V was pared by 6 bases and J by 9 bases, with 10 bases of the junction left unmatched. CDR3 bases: TGCAGCGTGACGACTAGCGGGATTGGCACTGAGCAGTTCTTC. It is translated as CSVTTSGIGTEQFF.

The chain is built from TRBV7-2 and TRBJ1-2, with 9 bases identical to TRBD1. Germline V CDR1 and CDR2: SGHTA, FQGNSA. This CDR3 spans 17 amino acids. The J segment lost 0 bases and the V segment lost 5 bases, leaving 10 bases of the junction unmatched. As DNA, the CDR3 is TGTGCCAGCAGCCGGAGGGACAGGGCGCGGACTAACTATGGCTACACCTTC. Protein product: CASSRRDRARTNYGYTF.

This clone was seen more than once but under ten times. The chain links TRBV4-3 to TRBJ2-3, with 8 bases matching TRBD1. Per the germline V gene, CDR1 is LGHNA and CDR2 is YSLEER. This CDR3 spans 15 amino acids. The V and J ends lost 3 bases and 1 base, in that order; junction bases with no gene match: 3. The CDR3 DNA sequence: TGCGCCAGCAGCCAGGGGGGACAGGGCACAGATACGCAGTATTTT. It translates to CASSQGGQGTDTQYF.

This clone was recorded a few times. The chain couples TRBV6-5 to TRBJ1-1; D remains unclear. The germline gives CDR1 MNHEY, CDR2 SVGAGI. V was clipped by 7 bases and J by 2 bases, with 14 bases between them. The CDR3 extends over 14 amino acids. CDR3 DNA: TGTGCCAGCACCGACGGTGGAGTCAACACTGAAGCTTTCTTT. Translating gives CASTDGGVNTEAFF.

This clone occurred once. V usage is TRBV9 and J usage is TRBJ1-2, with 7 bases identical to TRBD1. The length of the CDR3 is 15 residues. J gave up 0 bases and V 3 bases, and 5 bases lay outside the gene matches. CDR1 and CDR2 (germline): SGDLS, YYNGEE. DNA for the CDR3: TGTGCCAGCAGCGCGTACAGGGGAACTAACTATGGCTACACCTTC. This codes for CASSAYRGTNYGYTF.

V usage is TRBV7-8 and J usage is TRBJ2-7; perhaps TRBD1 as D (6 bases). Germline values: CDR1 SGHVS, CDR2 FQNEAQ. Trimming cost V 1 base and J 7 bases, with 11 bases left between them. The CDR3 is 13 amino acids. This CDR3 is CASSLGQEGEQYF. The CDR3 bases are TGTGCCAGCAGCTTAGGACAGGAAGGGGAGCAGTACTTC.

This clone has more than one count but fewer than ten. The CDR3 reads CASSSGYTGGNIQYF. DNA of the CDR3: TGTGCCAGCAGCTCGGGATACACGGGTGGAAACATTCAGTACTTC. The chain couples TRBV11-2 to TRBJ2-4; weak D call: TRBD2 (5 bases). The V end was cut by 4 bases, the J end by 6 bases, with 16 bases between. Per germline, CDR1 SGHAT and CDR2 FQNNGV. This CDR3 spans 15 amino acids.

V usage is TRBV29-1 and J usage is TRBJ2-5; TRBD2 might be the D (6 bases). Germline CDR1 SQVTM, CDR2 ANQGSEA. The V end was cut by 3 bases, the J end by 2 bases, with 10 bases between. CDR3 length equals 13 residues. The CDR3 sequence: CSVDGTQQETQYF. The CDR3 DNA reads TGCAGCGTTGATGGGACTCAACAAGAGACCCAGTACTTC.

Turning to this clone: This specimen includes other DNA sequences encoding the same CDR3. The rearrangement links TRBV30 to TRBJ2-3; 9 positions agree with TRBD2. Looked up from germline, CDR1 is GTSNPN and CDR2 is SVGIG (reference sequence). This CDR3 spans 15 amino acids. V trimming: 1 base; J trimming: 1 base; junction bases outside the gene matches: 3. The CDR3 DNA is TGTGCCTGGAGTGCCTTAGCGGGAGGCACAGATACGCAGTATTTT. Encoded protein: CAWSALAGGTDTQYF.

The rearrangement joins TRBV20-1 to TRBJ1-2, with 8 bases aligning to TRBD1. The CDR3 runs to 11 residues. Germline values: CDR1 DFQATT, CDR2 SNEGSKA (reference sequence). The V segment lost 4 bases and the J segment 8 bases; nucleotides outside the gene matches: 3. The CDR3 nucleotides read TGCAGTGCTACAGGGGGCAGAGGCTACACCTTC. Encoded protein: CSATGGRGYTF.

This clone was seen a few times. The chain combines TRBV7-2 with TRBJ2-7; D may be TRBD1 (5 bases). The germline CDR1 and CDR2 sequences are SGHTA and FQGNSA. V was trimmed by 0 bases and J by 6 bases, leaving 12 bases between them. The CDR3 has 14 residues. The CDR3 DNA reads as TGTGCCAGCAGCTTAGCGGGGCAGGGCTCCGAGCAGTACTTC. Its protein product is CASSLAGQGSEQYF.

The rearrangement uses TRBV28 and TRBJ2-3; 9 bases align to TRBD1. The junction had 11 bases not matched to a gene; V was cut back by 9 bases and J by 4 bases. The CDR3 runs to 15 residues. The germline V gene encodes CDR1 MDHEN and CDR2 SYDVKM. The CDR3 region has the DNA TGTGCCAGTGCCACAGGGGGCGGGAGCGCAGATACGCAGTATTTT. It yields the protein CASATGGGSADTQYF.

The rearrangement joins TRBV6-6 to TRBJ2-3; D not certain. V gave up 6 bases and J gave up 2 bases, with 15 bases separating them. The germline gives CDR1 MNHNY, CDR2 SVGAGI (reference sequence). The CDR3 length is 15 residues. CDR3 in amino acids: CASRALYWSTDTQYF. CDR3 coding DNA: TGTGCCAGCAGGGCTTTGTATTGGTCCACAGATACGCAGTATTTT.

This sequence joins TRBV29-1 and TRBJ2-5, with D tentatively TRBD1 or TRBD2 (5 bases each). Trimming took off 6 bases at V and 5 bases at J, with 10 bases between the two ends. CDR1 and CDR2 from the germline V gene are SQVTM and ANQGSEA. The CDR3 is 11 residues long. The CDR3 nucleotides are TGCAGCGTATGGGGGATGGAGACCCAGTACTTC. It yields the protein CSVWGMETQYF.

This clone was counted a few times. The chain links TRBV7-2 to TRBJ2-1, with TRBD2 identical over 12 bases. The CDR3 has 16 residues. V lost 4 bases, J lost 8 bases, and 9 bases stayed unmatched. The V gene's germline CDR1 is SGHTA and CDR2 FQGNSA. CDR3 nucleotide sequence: TGTGCCAGCAGCTCGGGACTAGCGGGTAAGGTGGATGAGCAGTTCTTC. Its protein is CASSSGLAGKVDEQFF.

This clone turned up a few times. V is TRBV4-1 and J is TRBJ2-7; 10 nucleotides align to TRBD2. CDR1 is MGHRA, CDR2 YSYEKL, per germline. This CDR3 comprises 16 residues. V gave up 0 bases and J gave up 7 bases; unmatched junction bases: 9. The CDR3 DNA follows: TGCGCCAGCAGCCAAGAAGTTACTAGCGGGACGTGGGAGCAGTACTTC. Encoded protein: CASSQEVTSGTWEQYF.

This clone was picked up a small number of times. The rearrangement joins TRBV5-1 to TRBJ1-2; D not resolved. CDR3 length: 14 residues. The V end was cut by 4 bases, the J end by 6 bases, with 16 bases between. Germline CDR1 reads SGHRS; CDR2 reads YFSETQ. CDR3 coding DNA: TGCGCCAGCAGCCCGAGGCCGGGAACGGATGGCTACACCTTC. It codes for CASSPRPGTDGYTF. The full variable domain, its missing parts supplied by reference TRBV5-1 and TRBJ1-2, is KAGVTQTPRYLIKTRGQQVTLSCSPISGHRSVSWYQQTPGQGLQFLFEYFSETQRNKGNFPGRFSGRQFSNSRSEMNVSTLELGDSALYLCASSPRPGTDGYTFGSGTRLTVV.

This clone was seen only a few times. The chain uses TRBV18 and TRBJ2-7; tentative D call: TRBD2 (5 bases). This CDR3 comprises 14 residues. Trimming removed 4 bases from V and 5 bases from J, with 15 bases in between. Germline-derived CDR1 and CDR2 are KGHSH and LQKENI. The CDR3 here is CASSRTPPRDEQYF. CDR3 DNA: TGTGCCAGCTCACGCACCCCACCGAGGGACGAGCAGTACTTC.

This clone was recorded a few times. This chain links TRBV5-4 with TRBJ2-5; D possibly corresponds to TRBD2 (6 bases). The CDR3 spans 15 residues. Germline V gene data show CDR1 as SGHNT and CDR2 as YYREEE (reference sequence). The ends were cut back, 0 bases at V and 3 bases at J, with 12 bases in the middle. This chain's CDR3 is CASSLAKAGKETQYF. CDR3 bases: TGTGCCAGCAGCTTGGCCAAGGCGGGAAAAGAGACCCAGTACTTC.

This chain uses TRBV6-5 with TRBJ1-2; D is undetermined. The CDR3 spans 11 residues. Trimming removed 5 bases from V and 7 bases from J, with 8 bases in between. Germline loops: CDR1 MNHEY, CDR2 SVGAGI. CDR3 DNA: TGTGCCAGCAGTCAAGCGGGTGGCTACACCTTC. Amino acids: CASSQAGGYTF.

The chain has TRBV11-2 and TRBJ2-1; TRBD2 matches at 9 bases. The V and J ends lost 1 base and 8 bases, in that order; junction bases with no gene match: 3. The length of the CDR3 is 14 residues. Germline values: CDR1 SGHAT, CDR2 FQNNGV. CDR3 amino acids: CASSLGTSVDEQFF. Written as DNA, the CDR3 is TGTGCCAGCAGCTTAGGGACTAGCGTCGATGAGCAGTTCTTC.

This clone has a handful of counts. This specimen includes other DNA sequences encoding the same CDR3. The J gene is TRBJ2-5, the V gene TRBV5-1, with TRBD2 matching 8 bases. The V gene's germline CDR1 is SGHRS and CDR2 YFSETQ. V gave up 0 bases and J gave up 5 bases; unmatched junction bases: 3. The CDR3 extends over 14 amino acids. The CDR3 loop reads CASSLAGGRETQYF. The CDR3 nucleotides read TGCGCCAGCAGCTTGGCGGGAGGGCGGGAGACCCAGTACTTC.